This record covers a single T cell receptor (beta chain). What antigen it recognizes has not been identified. Base qualities are not provided; no much larger clone lies one nucleotide away. The data were obtained in a study of cytomegalovirus exposure and HLA in healthy donors (TCRdb year 2017). General notes on the study: According to an earlier analysis of around 600 of the donors, roughly 180 million T cells yielded 117 million unique TCR beta sequences and approximately 300 Gb of sequence data. Rather than using new phenotypic data, the later analysis identified candidate immune exposures from TCR beta sequences and from how often those sequences occurred across donors. The study aimed to test whether signatures of past pathogen exposure could be identified by cataloging public T cell receptors. Four or five DR-DQ haplotypes were handled as single units for association and clustering, since linkage in the cohort was strong. In a later genetic analysis, genome-wide SNP genotypes for about 55% of the roughly 700 donors were used, and that subset was treated as a discovery cohort. To predict cytomegalovirus infection status, the study brought together high-throughput TCR immunosequencing, statistical association of individual TCRs with disease status, and machine learning. HLA typing included class I and class II loci at four-digit resolution. The study profiled the T cell repertoires of 500 to 800 subjects by immunosequencing and related them to cytomegalovirus serostatus. Along with the approximately 670-subject first cohort, a separate validation cohort of roughly 110 different subjects was used. Donor age, sex, ethnicity and CMV serostatus were compiled alongside the repertoire data. Of the approximately 400 genotyped donors, roughly 85% fell in the genetic ancestry cluster associated with self-reported Caucasian donors. In an earlier analysis of around 540 of the donors, high-throughput TCR beta sequencing was used to judge whether each TCR beta V gene segment behaved as functional or pseudogenic. Roughly 300 gigabases of sequencing data and approximately 84 million unique TCR sequences were included in an early release covering 550 to 650 HLA-typed donors. A later analysis re-examined previously published TCR beta repertoires from around 670 donors and added high-resolution HLA genotyping to investigate patterns of TCR occurrence. Typing coverage varied by locus: roughly 629-640 donors for A, B, C, DRB1 and DQB1; more than 500 for DQA1; approximately 610 for DPA1; around 450 for DPB1. All discovery cohort repertoires had been generated on a single sequencing platform. Among about 370 genotyped donors of the cohort, an average of approximately 240,000 unique TCR beta nucleotide sequences was sequenced per donor, of which about 19% were non-productive. Broad study findings and their caveats: According to a later genetic analysis, donors in an Asian-associated ancestry cluster had fewer N-insertions in productive TCRs than the roughly 660-donor mean. A total of 150 or so TCR beta chains were listed by the study as associated with cytomegalovirus. Presence/absence analyses assumed roughly uniform sequencing depth across donors, an assumption that may not hold. In a later analysis, HLA-associated TCR beta chains showed more clonal expansion and lower generation probabilities than non-associated chains that were equally common. In a later analysis, some 17,000 TCR beta sequences were associated with specific HLA alleles at a false discovery rate of 0.05. Most CMV-associated TCR beta chains appeared to be HLA-restricted in a later analysis, and the HLA associations seemed to be driven largely by CMV exposure. Only TCR beta chains were sequenced in this cohort, and the absence of alpha or paired-chain data limited detectable features. It was suggested by the authors that the approach could potentially be generalized to other disease states and immunological phenotypes. V-gene and J-gene trimming of TCR beta chains was associated with a missense DCLRE1C variant in a later genetic analysis, and the association was replicated in an independent cohort. A later analysis found that TCR association rates varied across HLA loci, with DRB1 alleles showing the most associated TCRs and HLA-C alleles the fewest. Because the 87-base-pair reads could not distinguish some IMGT-functional V segments, including TRBV6-2 and TRBV6-3, those segments were excluded. Linkage disequilibrium might explain the correlated functional status among segregating V segments, but an unknown experimental factor could not be ruled out. Because HLA typing was unavailable for some donors at each locus, only the typed subset was used in association tests. An earlier analysis of approximately 590 of the donors showed that most TCR beta V segments appeared in productive rearrangements either about 87% or about 30% of the time, which broadly matched IMGT annotations. Strong co-occurrence of HLA alleles, especially DR and DQ, made assigning TCR associations to individual alleles difficult. A few of the identified cytomegalovirus-associated TCR beta chains were confirmed in vitro to be specific for cytomegalovirus antigens. Because counts were too low, around 18 rarely observed V segments, including chromosome 9 orphons, were left out of the earlier analysis of approximately 500 of the donors. A later analysis reported that several top co-occurrence clusters appeared linked to parvovirus B19, influenza, CMV and Epstein-Barr virus. For the cohort, immune exposure information was limited to CMV serostatus. Most TCR sequences were observed very rarely across donors, whereas some public TCRs were present in many individuals. A cluster of highly shared sequence variants was judged likely to represent a technical artifact of the sequencing pipeline. A further reported finding was that TCR beta sequences accurately predicted the HLA-A and HLA-B alleles for most subjects in the first cohort. The classifier was reported to diagnose cytomegalovirus status with high specificity and sensitivity in both the original cohort and the validation cohort.

The cohort was made up of roughly 670 healthy bone marrow donors. Cohort members were all nominally healthy when sampled, although unrecorded immune exposures were likely present. The donor tested CMV seronegative, placing the donor among the approximately 360 seronegative members of the cohort. Every donor gave a peripheral blood sample, and the peripheral blood mononuclear cells from that sample were used for TCR beta sequencing. The Qiagen DNeasy Blood Extraction Kit was used to extract genomic DNA from the blood cell samples. The CDR3 has 16 amino acids, counting the end cysteine and phenylalanine. Only the CDR3 portion is preserved as DNA: 48 bases, with reading frame beginning at the first base. In the germline V gene (reference sequence), CDR1 corresponds to SGHAT and CDR2 to FQDESV. V lost 4 bases and J lost 2 bases; the stretch between them is 15 bases long. The library was generated by the immunoSEQ multiplex PCR assay. For the multiplex PCR, a mixture combining 60 forward primers for TCR Vbeta segments and 13 reverse primers for TCR Jbeta segments was used. A multiplex PCR assay on genomic DNA amplified the CDR3 region of rearranged TCR beta genes. The amplified TCR beta libraries were sequenced on the Illumina HiSeq System as 87-base-pair reads. The paper's processing steps were these. A later analysis tallied roughly 80 million unique TCR beta chains across the 666 repertoires, and roughly 11 million of those chains were shared by two or more donors. Raw reads were error-corrected and collapsed into unique sequences with a nearest-neighbor algorithm that merged closely related sequences to remove PCR and sequencing errors. To assign V, D and J gene segments, CDR3 sequences were aligned to IMGT reference sequences. For a sequence to be retained, at least a six-nucleotide match to both a V gene segment and a J gene segment was required. Rearrangements were classified as productive when the CDR3 lacked stop codons and remained in frame with V and J, and all other rearrangements were classified as non-productive. CDR3 was defined by IMGT convention, running from the second conserved V-encoded cysteine to the conserved J-encoded phenylalanine. The earlier analysis of 450 to 750 of the donors excluded any sequence lacking an unambiguous match to a single V gene segment. In an earlier analysis of approximately 590 of the donors, a V segment was called functional when productive rearrangements were above 56.7%, and segregating when the standard deviation between donors exceeded 5%. A statistical classification framework was developed to diagnose cytomegalovirus status using the catalog of TCR beta chain sequences. A later analysis assigned V and J genes by comparing TCR nucleotide sequences with IMGT/GENE-DB human TR gene sequences. Using the TCRdist pipeline, a later analysis assigned CDR3 sequences along with most-parsimonious VDJ recombination scenarios. In a later analysis, each TCR beta chain was defined by its CDR3 amino acid sequence together with its V-gene family, and reads without a unique V-gene family were excluded. As a way to deal with suspected cross-contamination and a sequencing artifact, a later analysis dropped 592 nucleotide sequences that were highly shared and had low generation probability. For each public chain, a later analysis derived a clonal expansion index from normalized ranks of inferred template counts within each repertoire. A later analysis computed generation probabilities with a VDJ recombination model fitted to out-of-frame rearrangements, and checked the results against IGoR. Hypergeometric tests were used in a later analysis to score TCR-TCR, TCR-HLA and TCR-CMV co-occurrence, with a repertoire-size bias correction applied to the TCR pairs. A later analysis estimated false discovery rates by permuting HLA or CMV assignments 20 times. In a later analysis, co-occurring TCRs were grouped using DBSCAN, and TCRdist sequence similarity was added for clustering within HLA-allele-positive subsets. Repertoires with fewer than 30,000 or more than 120,000 public chains, plus five repertoires with anomalous nucleotide sharing, were excluded from co-occurrence clustering. The source is immuneACCESS, and TCRdb retained only in-frame sequences with V and J called. Part of the clones is not carried over; for the studies checked, unresolved V genes explain less than half of this, and the remainder is unexplained. For V, J and clone size, that table is used; D and trimming come from the DNA. For this sample there are about 190,000 clones; 75% to 90% appear just once. The ten largest clonotypes hold 1% to 1.4% of the sample.

The sequence is built from TRBV11-1 and TRBJ1-3; the D gene lacks a confident call. Material for sequencing was PBMCs. This TCR came from a boy younger than 10 in good health and CMV-seronegative. The CDR3 sequence is CASSSPTGSPGNTIYF. The base sequence is TGTGCCAGCAGCTCGCCAACCGGGTCTCCTGGAAACACCATATATTTT.